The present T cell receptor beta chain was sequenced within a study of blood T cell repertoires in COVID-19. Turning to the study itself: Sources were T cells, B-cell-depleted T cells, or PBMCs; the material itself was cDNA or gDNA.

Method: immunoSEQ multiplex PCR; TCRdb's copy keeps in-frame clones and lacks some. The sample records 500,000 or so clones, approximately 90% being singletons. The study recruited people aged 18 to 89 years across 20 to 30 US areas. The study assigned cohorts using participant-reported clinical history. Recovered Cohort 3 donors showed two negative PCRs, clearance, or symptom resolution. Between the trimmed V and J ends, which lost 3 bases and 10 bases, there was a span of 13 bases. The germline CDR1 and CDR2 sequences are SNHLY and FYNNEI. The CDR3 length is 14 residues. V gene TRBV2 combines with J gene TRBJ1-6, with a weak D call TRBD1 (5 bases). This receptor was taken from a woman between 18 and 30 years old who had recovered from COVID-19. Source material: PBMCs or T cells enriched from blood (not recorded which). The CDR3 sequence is CASSEGSGWSPLHF. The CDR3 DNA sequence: TGTGCCAGCAGTGAGGGGTCAGGGTGGTCACCCCTCCACTTT.